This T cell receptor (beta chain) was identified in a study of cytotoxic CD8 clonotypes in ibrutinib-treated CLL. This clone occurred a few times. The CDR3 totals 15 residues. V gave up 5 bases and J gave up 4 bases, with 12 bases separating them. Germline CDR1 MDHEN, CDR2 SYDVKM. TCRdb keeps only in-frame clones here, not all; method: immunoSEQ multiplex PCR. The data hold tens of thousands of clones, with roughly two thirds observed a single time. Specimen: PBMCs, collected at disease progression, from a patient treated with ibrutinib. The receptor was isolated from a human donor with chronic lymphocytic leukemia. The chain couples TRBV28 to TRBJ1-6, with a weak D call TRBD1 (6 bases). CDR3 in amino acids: CASSDTGQYNSPLHF. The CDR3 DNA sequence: TGTGCCAGCAGTGATACCGGACAGTATAATTCACCCCTCCACTTT. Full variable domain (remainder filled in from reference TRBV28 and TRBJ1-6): DVKVTQSSRYLVKRTGEKVFLECVQDMDHENMFWYRQDPGLGLRLIYFSYDVKMKEKGDIPEGYSVSREKKERFSLILESASTNQTSMYLCASSDTGQYNSPLHFGNGTRLTVT.